This passage covers 29 T cell receptor beta chains from one sample sequenced in a study of spatial heterogeneity in lung cancer. Study results and limitations: Counts of expanded alpha and beta TCRs within tumors tracked the tumor nonsynonymous mutation count.

TCRdb analysed the 5' RACE reads with MiXCR anew, one entry per CDR3 protein. This sample has about 1,500 distinct CDR3 sequences, with about 4.6% found just once. Time point given: sample taken at primary tumor resection. These receptors are not linked to any known antigen. The specimen comprised lung tumor tissue, sampled at surgery. The receptors were sampled from a male donor with early-stage non-small cell lung cancer.

By sample fraction, this clonotype is medium-sized (0.01 to 0.1%). The chain has TRBV30 and TRBJ2-2; D not certain. CDR3 length: 13 residues. The germline V and J ends were trimmed by 2 bases and 3 bases, with 7 bases remaining between them. Germline CDR1 is GTSNPN and CDR2 is SVGIG (reference sequence). The CDR3 here is CAWSKRDTGELFF. The CDR3 DNA reads TGTGCCTGGAGTAAACGGGACACCGGGGAGCTGTTTTTT.

This clonotype showed up many times. The V and J genes are TRBV4-3 and TRBJ2-4, with D possibly TRBD2 on 6 matching bases. Germline lookup yields CDR1 LGHNA and CDR2 YSLEER. Trimming took 3 bases from V and 6 from J, leaving 12 bases between them. The CDR3 spans 14 residues. CDR3 amino acids: CASSQQGSGNIQYF. The CDR3 DNA reads TGCGCCAGCAGCCAGCAGGGTAGCGGAAACATTCAGTACTTC.

This clonotype showed up many times. V is TRBV12-3 or TRBV12-4 and J is TRBJ2-5, with 7 bases identical to TRBD2. The CDR3 runs to 17 residues. Germline trimming cut 5 bases from V and 5 bases from J; bases unmatched to any gene: 17. Here the CDR3 reads CASSPTWEAGIWETQYF. The CDR3 DNA is TGTGCCAGCAGTCCCACCTGGGAAGCGGGAATTTGGGAGACCCAGTACTTC.

Here the CDR3 reads CSARVSSPGSYNEQFF. The CDR3 DNA follows: TGCAGTGCTAGAGTGTCGTCCCCCGGTTCCTACAATGAGCAGTTCTTC. The chain has TRBV20-1 and TRBJ2-1; D ambiguous. Trimming left V 1 base short and J 1 base short, with 14 bases between. From germline, CDR1 is DFQATT and CDR2 SNEGSKA (reference sequence). The CDR3 is 16 residues long.

By frequency in the sample, this clonotype is medium-sized. The chain joins TRBV2 to TRBJ1-5; 12 nucleotides agree with TRBD1. CDR1 SNHLY and CDR2 FYNNEI come from the germline V gene. The CDR3 has 15 amino acids. After removal of 6 bases from V and 5 bases from J, the junction contained 5 bases not matched to a gene. The CDR3 here is CASRDGTGGYQPQHF. The CDR3 region has the DNA TGTGCCAGCAGGGACGGGACAGGGGGCTATCAGCCCCAGCATTTT.

This clonotype was counted ten times or more. The rearrangement joins TRBV27 to TRBJ2-7, with a weak D call TRBD1 (6 bases). The CDR3 consists of 17 residues. Trimming took off 6 bases at V and 4 bases at J, with 25 bases between the two ends. Germline CDR1 is MNHEY and CDR2 is SMNVEV (reference sequence). The CDR3 nucleotides read TGTGCCAGCAGCGCCAATACAGGTCCAGGGGAGTGGTACGAGCAGTACTTC. Translating it yields CASSANTGPGEWYEQYF.

Within the sample, this clonotype is medium-sized. V usage is TRBV4-2 and J usage is TRBJ2-2; D call uncertain. V gave up 1 base and J gave up 4 bases, with 13 bases separating them. This CDR3 is 16 amino acids long. CDR1 is LGHNA, CDR2 YNFKEQ, per germline. The CDR3 bases are TGTGCCAGCAGCCAAGTGGTTCCTATAAGCACCGGGGAGCTGTTTTTT. It is translated as CASSQVVPISTGELFF.

In regard to this clonotype: A much larger clone is a single base away; this may be a read error. This chain links TRBV28 with TRBJ1-1; unclear D gene. The germline gives CDR1 MDHEN, CDR2 SYDVKM. This CDR3 is 13 amino acids long. CDR3 region: CASSPPVVTEASF. The DNA of the CDR3 is TGTGCCAGCAGTCCCCCGGTCGTTACTGAAGCTTCCTTT.

The chain is built from TRBV11-2 and TRBJ2-1; no clear D. Germline CDR1 and CDR2: SGHAT and FQNNGV. This CDR3 is 13 amino acids long. Trimming removed 2 bases from V and 5 bases from J, with 7 bases in between. Here the CDR3 reads CASSLNYHNEQFF. For the CDR3, the DNA is TGTGCCAGCAGCTTAAACTACCACAATGAGCAGTTCTTC.

This clonotype appeared many times. The CDR3 reads CASSNGQAATGELFF. CDR3 nucleotide sequence: TGTGCCAGCAGTAATGGACAGGCTGCCACCGGGGAGCTGTTTTTT. The chain is built from TRBV6-2 or TRBV6-3 and TRBJ2-2; TRBD1 matches at 7 bases. The CDR3 has 15 residues. The J segment lost 4 bases and the V segment lost 5 bases, leaving 7 bases of the junction unmatched. The germline V gene encodes CDR1 MNHEY and CDR2 SVGEGT.

At least ten counts were recorded for this clonotype. V usage is TRBV28 and J usage is TRBJ2-2; D gene ambiguous. There are 14 residues in the CDR3. Germline CDR1 and CDR2: MDHEN and SYDVKM. Trimming took 6 bases from V and 6 from J, leaving 14 bases between them. CDR3 protein: CASSGPGASGELFF. CDR3 nucleotides: TGTGCCAGCAGCGGACCGGGCGCCTCCGGGGAGCTGTTTTTT.

By its share, this clonotype is medium-sized (0.01 to 0.1%). The chain links TRBV20-1 to TRBJ1-6, with 8 bases that match TRBD1. Per the germline V gene, CDR1 is DFQATT and CDR2 is SNEGSKA (reference sequence). Trimming cost V 5 bases and J 9 bases; bases outside gene matches: 6. The CDR3 length is 13 residues. The CDR3 nucleotides read TGCAGTGCTCCGAGACAGGGGAGTTCACCCCTCCACTTT. It specifies CSAPRQGSSPLHF.

By sample share, this clonotype is medium-sized. V and J are TRBV5-1 and TRBJ2-7; D not certain. The germline CDR1 and CDR2 sequences are SGHRS and YFSETQ. Trimming cost V 5 bases and J 1 base, with 10 bases left between them. There are 13 residues in the CDR3. The CDR3 DNA reads as TGCGCCAGCAGGTATCATCCATCCTACGAGCAGTACTTC. Its translation is CASRYHPSYEQYF.

CDR3 residues: CSVEDHGGSEQYF. CDR3 bases: TGCAGCGTTGAAGATCACGGAGGGAGCGAGCAGTACTTC. The V gene is TRBV29-1, the J gene TRBJ2-7; a possible D gene is TRBD2 (6 bases). The V end was cut by 0 bases, the J end by 6 bases, with 12 bases between. The CDR3 contains 13 residues. Germline V gene lookup returns CDR1 SQVTM and CDR2 ANQGSEA.

By sample share, this clonotype is medium-sized (0.01 to 0.1%). The J gene is TRBJ2-3, the V gene TRBV25-1, with 13 nucleotides matching TRBD2. V lost 0 bases, J lost 3 bases, and 9 bases stayed unmatched. Per germline, CDR1 MGHDK and CDR2 SYGVNS. The CDR3 runs to 19 residues. DNA for the CDR3: TGTGCCAGCAGTGAATATAGAGGAGGGACTAGCGGGAAGACAGATACGCAGTATTTT. Translation: CASSEYRGGTSGKTDTQYF.

In its sample, this clonotype is medium-sized (0.01 to 0.1%). This rearrangement joins TRBV28 to TRBJ2-5; 9 nucleotides align to TRBD2. The ends lost 8 bases at V and 5 bases at J; junction bases unmatched: 9. The germline V gene has CDR1 MDHEN and CDR2 SYDVKM. The CDR3 runs 14 residues. The CDR3 bases are TGTGCCAGCGAAGTAGCGGGAGATTATGAGACCCAGTACTTC. Translated, it gives CASEVAGDYETQYF.

In this sample, this clonotype is large. The V call is TRBV6-5, the J call TRBJ1-1; D is uncertain. Trimming removed 8 bases from V and 0 bases from J, with 7 bases in between. The CDR3 loop spans 12 amino acids. Germline V gene data show CDR1 as MNHEY and CDR2 as SVGAGI. The CDR3 nucleotides are TGTGCCAGCTACGGTGTGAACACTGAAGCTTTCTTT. Its translation is CASYGVNTEAFF.

This clonotype was found many times. The rearrangement joins TRBV6-2 or TRBV6-3 to TRBJ2-5; 7 positions match TRBD1. V lost 0 bases and J lost 1; bases outside the gene matches: 5. From germline, CDR1 is MNHEY and CDR2 SVGEGT. CDR3 size: 16 residues. CDR3: CASSYSNPGGQETQYF. CDR3 in DNA: TGTGCCAGCAGTTACTCGAACCCAGGGGGCCAAGAGACCCAGTACTTC.

By share, this clonotype counts as medium-sized. The CDR3 loop reads CASSGWTSGQQETQYF. CDR3 sequence (DNA): TGTGCCAGCAGTGGATGGACTAGCGGCCAACAAGAGACCCAGTACTTC. The rearrangement joins TRBV2 to TRBJ2-5; 10 bases are a match to TRBD2. V shed 4 bases, J shed 2 bases, and the junction held 7 bases outside the gene matches. Germline V gives CDR1 SNHLY, CDR2 FYNNEI. This CDR3 has 16 amino acids.

This clonotype is judged medium-sized. The chain's CDR3 is CASTFSGGTSGANVLTF. CDR3 sequence (DNA): TGTGCCAGCACTTTCAGCGGGGGGACCTCTGGGGCCAACGTCCTGACTTTC. V is TRBV27 and J is TRBJ2-6; TRBD2 matches at 9 bases. CDR1 and CDR2 (germline): MNHEY, SMNVEV (reference sequence). J lost 0 bases, V lost 7 bases, and 7 bases had no gene match. This CDR3 has 17 residues.

This clonotype is judged medium-sized. The V and J genes are TRBV20-1 and TRBJ1-5; tentative D call: TRBD1 (5 bases). The CDR3 is 19 residues long. Germline CDR1 and CDR2: DFQATT and SNEGSKA (reference sequence). Trimming shortened V by 3 bases and J by 0 bases, and 24 bases separated the two germline ends. DNA for the CDR3: TGCAGTGCTAGTCACCGACGGGGGGATTTAATATATAGCAATCAGCCCCAGCATTTT. Translating gives CSASHRRGDLIYSNQPQHF.

In its sample, this clonotype ranks as medium-sized. V usage is TRBV18 and J usage is TRBJ2-5; D ambiguous. Germline-derived CDR1 and CDR2 are KGHSH and LQKENI. This CDR3 comprises 13 residues. V was shortened by 3 bases and J by 1 base, with 6 bases between the two germline ends. The CDR3 protein is CASSPRRQETQYF. The CDR3 DNA sequence: TGTGCCAGCTCACCCCGGCGCCAAGAGACCCAGTACTTC.

This clonotype rates as medium-sized (0.01 to 0.1%). This chain links TRBV12-3 or TRBV12-4 with TRBJ2-4, with a possible D match to TRBD2 (6 bases). The V gene lost 4 bases and the J gene lost 10 bases, with 20 bases spanning the gap. This CDR3 has 15 residues. This CDR3 is CASSYPSGGSFIQYF. The CDR3 nucleotides read TGTGCCAGCAGTTACCCCAGTGGGGGGTCCTTTATTCAGTACTTC.

The V and J genes are TRBV7-2 and TRBJ2-3, with 10 bases aligning to TRBD2. Germline trimming cut 1 base from V and 0 bases from J; bases unmatched to any gene: 4. Germline-derived CDR1 and CDR2 are SGHTA and FQGNSA. The CDR3 contains 17 residues. CDR3 region: CASSLGGAGGSTDTQYF. DNA of the CDR3: TGTGCCAGCAGCTTAGGAGGAGCGGGGGGGAGCACAGATACGCAGTATTTT.

This clonotype is labeled as large. V gene TRBV30 combines with J gene TRBJ2-2; 7 nucleotides agree with TRBD1. Germline values: CDR1 GTSNPN, CDR2 SVGIG (reference sequence). V was clipped by 0 bases and J by 2 bases; unmatched bases: 9. The CDR3 spans 17 residues. For the CDR3, the DNA is TGTGCCTGGAGTGTACGAGGGGGACAGATAAACACCGGGGAGCTGTTTTTT. Translation gives CAWSVRGGQINTGELFF.

In its sample, this clonotype is medium-sized (0.01 to 0.1%). At one end, the junction sequence differs from germline, possibly due to a read error. This chain connects TRBV7-7 to TRBJ2-6, with a tentative D call TRBD1 (6 bases). Germline assignment: CDR1 SSHAT and CDR2 FNYEAQ (reference sequence). The CDR3 totals 16 residues. The CDR3 is CASSLTQGAGANVLTF. In DNA form, the CDR3 reads TGTGCTAGCAGCCTAACACAGGGAGCTGGGGCCAACGTCCTGACTTTC. Full variable domain (remainder filled in from reference TRBV7-7 and TRBJ2-6): GAGVSQSPRYKVTKRGQDVTLRCDPISSHATLYWYQQALGQGPEFLTYFNYEAQPDKSGLPSDRFSAERPEGSISTLTIQRTEQRDSAMYRCASSLTQGAGANVLTFGAGSRLTVL.

The CDR3 coding sequence is TGTGCCAGCAGTGACGCTAGCATGGATACGCAGTATTTT. Translating it yields CASSDASMDTQYF. The J gene is TRBJ2-3, the V gene TRBV2, with D possibly matching TRBD2 (5 bases). Looked up from germline, CDR1 is SNHLY and CDR2 is FYNNEI. CDR3 size: 13 residues. V lost 3 bases and J 6 bases, leaving 10 bases between the germline ends.

Ten or more counts support this clonotype. The CDR3 protein is CASSLMGQGRETQYF. DNA of the CDR3: TGTGCCAGCAGCCTCATGGGACAGGGGAGAGAGACCCAGTACTTC. The genes are TRBV9 and TRBJ2-5; 10 positions agree with TRBD1. After removal of 4 bases from V and 4 bases from J, the junction contained 7 bases not matched to a gene. The CDR3 sequence is 15 residues long. Germline CDR1 reads SGDLS; CDR2 reads YYNGEE.

This clonotype is medium-sized (0.01 to 0.1%). CDR3 amino acids: CASSLAPNTGELFF. The CDR3 region has the DNA TGCGCCAGCAGCTTGGCCCCGAACACCGGGGAGCTGTTTTTT. The V gene is TRBV5-1, the J gene TRBJ2-2; no clear D. The V and J ends lost 0 bases and 0 bases respectively, with 3 bases between them. The CDR3 loop spans 14 amino acids. Per the germline V gene, CDR1 is SGHRS and CDR2 is YFSETQ.